The next 27 T cell receptor beta chains were all read from a single sample in a study of cytomegalovirus exposure and HLA in healthy donors. The method was immunoSEQ multiplex PCR; TCRdb's version includes in-frame clones alone and lacks a portion of them. The sample records about 250,000 clones, over 75% being singletons. The material sequenced was PBMCs. The origin of the receptors is a man between 18 and 29 years old in good health and CMV-seropositive.

CDR3 DNA sequence: TGCGGGACCCGTGGGAGTATGGAAAATGAGCAGTTCTTC. Translation: CGTRGSMENEQFF. This chain connects TRBV29-1 to TRBJ2-1; D might be TRBD1 or TRBD2, each matching 5 bases. Germline CDR1 and CDR2: SQVTM and ANQGSEA. This CDR3 has 13 amino acids.

The rearrangement uses TRBV4-2 and TRBJ2-7; TRBD1 matches at 7 bases. CDR3 length: 14 amino acids. The germline CDR1 and CDR2 sequences are LGHNA and YNFKEQ. After removal of 0 bases from V and 2 bases from J, the junction contained 1 base not matched to a gene. CDR3 nucleotide sequence: TGTGCCAGCAGCCAAGAAGACAGGGCCTACGAGCAGTACTTC. It encodes CASSQEDRAYEQYF.

The sample holds one count of this clone. This rearrangement joins TRBV9 to TRBJ2-3; D is undetermined. CDR3 length: 14 residues. V was pared by 1 base and J by 1 base, with 7 bases between. From germline, CDR1 is SGDLS and CDR2 YYNGEE. CDR3 sequence: CASSVRPGTDTQYF. The DNA of the CDR3 is TGTGCCAGCAGCGTAAGGCCGGGCACAGATACGCAGTATTTT.

The chain combines TRBV27 with TRBJ1-1, with D perhaps TRBD1 (5 bases). The ends were cut back, 5 bases at V and 5 bases at J, with 18 bases in the middle. The CDR3 runs 15 residues. The germline V gene encodes CDR1 MNHEY and CDR2 SMNVEV (reference sequence). CDR3 DNA: TGTGCCAGCAGTGTCTTCCCGCCGGACATGACTGAAGCTTTCTTT. This gives the protein CASSVFPPDMTEAFF.

The chain uses TRBV20-1 and TRBJ2-5; D unclear. The V gene's germline CDR1 is DFQATT and CDR2 SNEGSKA (reference sequence). Trimming stripped 7 bases from V and 2 bases from J, with 5 bases between. The CDR3 totals 10 residues. The CDR3: CSGPQETQYF. The CDR3 DNA reads as TGCAGTGGGCCGCAAGAGACCCAGTACTTC.

This CDR3 is CASSLHGTPGCGNQPQHF. Written as DNA, the CDR3 is TGTGCCAGCAGCTTACACGGGACACCTGGATGTGGCAATCAGCCCCAGCATTTT. The J gene is TRBJ1-5, the V gene TRBV7-7, with D possibly being TRBD1 (6 bases). This CDR3 comprises 18 residues. Deletions cut 2 bases from V and 2 bases from J, with 19 bases between. The germline CDR1 and CDR2 sequences are SSHAT and FNYEAQ (reference sequence).

This clone was counted once. V and J are TRBV27 and TRBJ2-7, with a possible D match to TRBD2 (6 bases). The CDR3 contains 15 residues. Germline CDR1 MNHEY, CDR2 SMNVEV (reference sequence). V was trimmed by 5 bases and J by 1 base, leaving 15 bases between them. The CDR3 region is CASSRTRGTSYEQYF. The CDR3 coding sequence is TGTGCCAGCAGTAGGACCCGGGGGACTTCCTACGAGCAGTACTTC.

Ten or more counts support this clone. The CDR3 DNA sequence: TGCAGCTCCGGGACAGGGGATGGCGGGGAGCTGTTTTTT. Its translation is CSSGTGDGGELFF. The gene calls are TRBV29-1 and TRBJ2-2, with 10 bases lining up with TRBD1. In germline, CDR1 is SQVTM, CDR2 ANQGSEA. V dropped 8 bases and J dropped 7; count of bases not matched to a gene: 7. The CDR3 covers 13 residues.

The chain couples TRBV6-5 to TRBJ2-1, with 15 bases lining up with TRBD2. This CDR3 spans 16 amino acids. CDR1 MNHEY and CDR2 SVGAGI come from the germline V gene. V was clipped by 4 bases and J by 9 bases; unmatched bases: 7. CDR3 coding DNA: TGTGCCAGCAGTTCGCGGACTAGCGGGAGGGCCAGTGAGCAGTTCTTC. Its translation is CASSSRTSGRASEQFF.

The chain couples TRBV5-1 to TRBJ2-1, with D perhaps matching TRBD2 (6 bases). CDR3 length: 15 residues. CDR1 is SGHRS, CDR2 YFSETQ, per germline. V dropped 4 bases and J dropped 10 bases, with 21 bases sitting between them. CDR3 loop: CASSAGTDGWEEQFF. The CDR3, as DNA: TGCGCCAGCAGCGCGGGGACGGACGGGTGGGAGGAGCAGTTCTTC.

The rearrangement uses TRBV2 and TRBJ2-1; D unclear. Trimming shortened V by 8 bases and J by 7 bases, and 6 bases separated the two germline ends. There are 10 residues in the CDR3. CDR1 is SNHLY and CDR2 is FYNNEI in the germline V gene. This chain's CDR3 is CASFRNEQFF. In nucleotides, the CDR3 is TGTGCCAGCTTTAGGAATGAGCAGTTCTTC.

The chain uses TRBV2 and TRBJ2-7; 10 bases line up with TRBD2. CDR1 SNHLY and CDR2 FYNNEI come from the germline V gene. The V segment lost 7 bases and the J segment 0 bases; nucleotides outside the gene matches: 18. There are 19 residues in the CDR3. The DNA of the CDR3 is TGTGCCAGCAAAAGGAGAGGAACTAGCGGGAACCCCACCTCCTACGAGCAGTACTTC. This sequence encodes CASKRRGTSGNPTSYEQYF.

This chain joins TRBV6-1 and TRBJ2-4, with 12 bases fitting TRBD2. The CDR3 loop spans 15 amino acids. The germline CDR1 and CDR2 sequences are MNHNS and SASEGT. The V and J ends lost 6 bases and 7 bases, in that order; junction bases with no gene match: 7. The CDR3 region has the DNA TGTGCCAGCAGCGCTAGCGGGAGGGCCGGGAACATTCAGTACTTC. This translates into CASSASGRAGNIQYF.

The genes are TRBV5-1 and TRBJ2-1; D remains unclear. Per the germline V gene, CDR1 is SGHRS and CDR2 is YFSETQ. This CDR3 has 15 amino acids. Between the trimmed V and J ends, which lost 1 base and 4 bases, there was a span of 12 bases. The DNA for the CDR3 is TGCGCCAGCAGCTTGTCGCACAATCAATACAATGAGCAGTTCTTC. This encodes CASSLSHNQYNEQFF.

This chain links TRBV5-1 with TRBJ2-7; weak D call: TRBD2 (5 bases). The CDR3 extends over 14 amino acids. The germline CDR1 and CDR2 sequences are SGHRS and YFSETQ. Trimming left V 2 bases short and J 0 bases short, with 9 bases between. The CDR3 sequence: CASSLSGDSYEQYF. The CDR3 bases are TGCGCCAGCAGCTTAAGCGGTGACTCCTACGAGCAGTACTTC.

The CDR3, as DNA: TGTGCCAGTTACTTGGGGACAGGGTGGTACGAGCAGTACTTC. Translation gives CASYLGTGWYEQYF. The chain links TRBV2 to TRBJ2-7; 9 positions agree with TRBD1. CDR1 is SNHLY, CDR2 FYNNEI, per germline. The CDR3 extends over 14 amino acids. J was trimmed by 4 bases and V by 9 bases; bases with no gene match: 10.

V and J are TRBV28 and TRBJ1-1; D gene uncertain. This CDR3 is built from 18 residues. The germline V and J ends were trimmed by 0 bases and 3 bases, with 20 bases remaining between them. Germline V CDR1 and CDR2: MDHEN, SYDVKM. CDR3: CASSLWLGLGVPDTEAFF. The CDR3 DNA is TGTGCCAGCAGTTTATGGCTAGGTTTGGGAGTCCCGGACACTGAAGCTTTCTTT.

The CDR3 region is CASSLPGRETQYF. CDR3 bases: TGTGCCAGCAGCTTGCCGGGTAGAGAGACCCAGTACTTC. The rearrangement joins TRBV5-4 to TRBJ2-5; D not certain. The germline CDR1 and CDR2 sequences are SGHNT and YYREEE (reference sequence). The CDR3 is 13 residues long. The V gene lost 1 base and the J gene lost 4 bases, with 8 bases spanning the gap. Looking up the rest from reference TRBV5-4 and TRBJ2-5 gives the full variable domain: ETGVTQSPTHLIKTRGQQVTLRCSSQSGHNTVSWYQQALGQGPQFIFQYYREEENGRGNFPPRFSGLQFPNYSSELNVNALELDDSALYLCASSLPGRETQYFGPGTRLLVL.

J is TRBJ2-1 and V is TRBV11-2, with 9 bases aligning to TRBD2. The CDR3 runs to 14 residues. Germline V lookup: CDR1 SGHAT, CDR2 FQNNGV. The ends lost 3 bases at V and 12 bases at J; junction bases unmatched: 9. The CDR3 coding sequence is TGTGCCAGCAGCTTTATAGCGGGAGCTTACCCGCAGTTCTTC. Translating it yields CASSFIAGAYPQFF.

This chain uses TRBV5-4 with TRBJ1-2; D perhaps matches TRBD1 (5 bases). V shed 4 bases and J shed 8 bases, with 18 bases lying between them. The germline gives CDR1 SGHNT, CDR2 YYREEE (reference sequence). The CDR3 is 14 residues long. The CDR3 DNA reads TGTGCCAGCAGCGGCCTGGAGGGGTTTACGGGCTACACCTTC. It is translated as CASSGLEGFTGYTF. Supplemented by reference TRBV5-4 and TRBJ1-2, the full variable domain reads ETGVTQSPTHLIKTRGQQVTLRCSSQSGHNTVSWYQQALGQGPQFIFQYYREEENGRGNFPPRFSGLQFPNYSSELNVNALELDDSALYLCASSGLEGFTGYTFGSGTRLTVV.

This clone came up once. This rearrangement joins TRBV6-1 to TRBJ2-7; D is ambiguous. The CDR3 loop spans 13 amino acids. The V end was cut by 4 bases, the J end by 2 bases, with 9 bases between. Germline CDR1 and CDR2: MNHNS and SASEGT. The chain's CDR3 is CASSVDDAYEQYF. The CDR3 coding sequence is TGTGCCAGCAGTGTTGATGATGCCTACGAGCAGTACTTC.

The chain recombines TRBV5-6 with TRBJ2-7; TRBD2 agrees at 13 bases. This CDR3 region has 15 residues. Trimming took 3 bases from V and 1 from J; bases not matched to a gene: 1. The V gene's germline CDR1 is SGHDT and CDR2 YYEEEE. CDR3 in DNA: TGTGCCAGCAGCTCGGGACTAGCGGGGTCCTACGAGCAGTACTTC. Amino acid sequence: CASSSGLAGSYEQYF.

A few counts support this clone. The DNA for the CDR3 is TGTGCCAGCAGCAAACGTGTAGAGTATGGCTACACCTTC. Translation: CASSKRVEYGYTF. The V call is TRBV21-1, the J call TRBJ1-2. TRBV21-1 is a documented pseudogene. This CDR3 is 13 amino acids long.

The genes are TRBV30 and TRBJ2-7; D is unresolved. The V gene lost 0 bases and the J gene lost 3 bases, with 3 bases spanning the gap. Germline V lookup: CDR1 GTSNPN, CDR2 SVGIG (reference sequence). The CDR3 is made up of 11 amino acids. CDR3 DNA: TGTGCCTGGAGTGTAAACTACGAGCAGTACTTC. Encoded protein: CAWSVNYEQYF.

V is TRBV28 and J is TRBJ2-1; a weak D match, TRBD2 (6 bases). V was clipped by 5 bases and J by 10 bases, with 9 bases between them. The CDR3 runs to 11 residues. Germline V gene lookup returns CDR1 MDHEN and CDR2 SYDVKM. For the CDR3, the DNA is TGTGCCAGCAGTCCCGGACTAGAGCAGTTCTTC. Translation gives CASSPGLEQFF.

The chain recombines TRBV6-1 with TRBJ2-7, with TRBD1 matching over 7 bases. Germline V gives CDR1 MNHNS, CDR2 SASEGT. Unmatched junction bases numbered 14, after V lost 5 bases and J lost 7 bases. This CDR3 contains 15 residues. This CDR3 reads CASSPSGGSSPEQYF. CDR3 in DNA: TGTGCCAGCAGTCCCTCAGGGGGTTCCTCTCCAGAGCAGTACTTC.

The rearrangement links TRBV6-5 to TRBJ2-7; D unresolved. The CDR3 is 16 amino acids. Germline lookup yields CDR1 MNHEY and CDR2 SVGAGI. V lost 0 bases and J 0 bases, leaving 12 bases between the germline ends. CDR3 residues: CASSYSRRSSSYEQYF. CDR3 DNA: TGTGCCAGCAGTTACTCGAGAAGGTCCTCCTCCTACGAGCAGTACTTC.